Only a few counts were recorded for the clone carrying this TCR beta chain. These data come from a study of T cells after yellow fever vaccination. This CDR3 comprises 17 residues. V was clipped by 3 bases and J by 3 bases, with 17 bases between them. Germline V gives CDR1 SEHNR, CDR2 FQNEAQ (reference sequence). A universal primer site and UMIs were added as TCR cDNA was made by 5'RACE template switching. One entry per CDR3 protein, called by TCRdb with MiXCR from the 5' RACE reads. The data contain around 31,000 distinct CDR3 sequences, roughly 10% of them singletons. The V gene is TRBV7-9, the J gene TRBJ2-2; D not certain. The sample consisted of PBMCs, either bulk or a sorted T-cell subset (CD4+, CD8+, memory, or dextramer-sorted; not recorded which), taken around 15 days after the first yellow fever vaccination. The sequence came from a young man who received the YFV17D yellow fever vaccine. The CDR3 loop reads CASSFKKRTVDTGELFF. The CDR3 nucleotides are TGTGCCAGCAGCTTTAAAAAACGGACCGTCGACACCGGGGAGCTGTTTTTT.